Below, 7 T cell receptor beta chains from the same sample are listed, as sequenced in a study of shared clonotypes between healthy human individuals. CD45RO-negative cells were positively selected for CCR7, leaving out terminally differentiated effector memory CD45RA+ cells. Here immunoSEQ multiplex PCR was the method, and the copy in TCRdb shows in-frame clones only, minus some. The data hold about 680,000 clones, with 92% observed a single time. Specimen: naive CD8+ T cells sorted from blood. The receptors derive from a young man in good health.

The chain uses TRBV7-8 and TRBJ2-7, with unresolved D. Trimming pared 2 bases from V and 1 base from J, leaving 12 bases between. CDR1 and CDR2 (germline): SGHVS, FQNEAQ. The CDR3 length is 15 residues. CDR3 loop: CASSLRSDFSYEQYF. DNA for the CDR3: TGTGCCAGCAGCTTAAGGAGTGATTTTTCCTACGAGCAGTACTTC.

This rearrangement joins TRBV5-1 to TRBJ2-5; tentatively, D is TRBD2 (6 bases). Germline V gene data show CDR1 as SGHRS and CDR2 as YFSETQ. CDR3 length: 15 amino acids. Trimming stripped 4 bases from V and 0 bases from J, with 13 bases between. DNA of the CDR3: TGCGCCAGCAGCCGGCGGGGATCCGACCAAGAGACCCAGTACTTC. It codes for CASSRRGSDQETQYF.

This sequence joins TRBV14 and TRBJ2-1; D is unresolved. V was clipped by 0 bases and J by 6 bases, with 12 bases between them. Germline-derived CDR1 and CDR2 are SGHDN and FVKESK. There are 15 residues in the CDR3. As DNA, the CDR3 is TGTGCCAGCAGCCAAGACCCGGCCGGCCCCAATGAGCAGTTCTTC. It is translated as CASSQDPAGPNEQFF.

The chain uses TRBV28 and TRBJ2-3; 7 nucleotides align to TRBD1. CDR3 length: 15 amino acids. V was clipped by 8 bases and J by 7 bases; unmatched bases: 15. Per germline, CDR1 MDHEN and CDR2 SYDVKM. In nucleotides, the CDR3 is TGTGCCAGCGGCGGCGCCGGGACAGTAAGATATACGCAGTATTTT. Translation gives CASGGAGTVRYTQYF.

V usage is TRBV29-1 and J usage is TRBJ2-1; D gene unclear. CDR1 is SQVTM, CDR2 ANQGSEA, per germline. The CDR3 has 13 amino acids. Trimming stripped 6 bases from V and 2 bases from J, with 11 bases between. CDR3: CSVVRVTYNEQFF. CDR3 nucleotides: TGCAGCGTCGTTCGGGTAACCTACAATGAGCAGTTCTTC.

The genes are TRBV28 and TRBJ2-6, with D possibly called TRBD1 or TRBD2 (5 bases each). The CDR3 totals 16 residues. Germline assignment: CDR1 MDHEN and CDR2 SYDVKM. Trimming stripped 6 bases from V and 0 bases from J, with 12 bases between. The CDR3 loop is CASSGTQTSGANVLTF. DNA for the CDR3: TGTGCCAGCAGCGGGACGCAGACCTCTGGGGCCAACGTCCTGACTTTC.

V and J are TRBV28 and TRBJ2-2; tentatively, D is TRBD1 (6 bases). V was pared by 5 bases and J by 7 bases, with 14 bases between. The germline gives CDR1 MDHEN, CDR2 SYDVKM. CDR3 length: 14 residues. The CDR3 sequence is CASSPDRPIGELFF. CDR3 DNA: TGTGCCAGCAGTCCCGACAGGCCCATCGGGGAGCTGTTTTTT. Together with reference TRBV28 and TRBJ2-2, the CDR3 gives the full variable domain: DVKVTQSSRYLVKRTGEKVFLECVQDMDHENMFWYRQDPGLGLRLIYFSYDVKMKEKGDIPEGYSVSREKKERFSLILESASTNQTSMYLCASSPDRPIGELFFGEGSRLTVL.